This T cell receptor (beta chain) was obtained from a study of T cell responses to AZD1222 COVID-19 vaccine. The study's findings and limits: The CD4 TCRs associated with vaccination extended across spike and predominated at 160-218 and 743-854.

Repertoires were generated with immunoSEQ multiplex PCR, while TCRdb's copy carries only in-frame clones and drops some. Of approximately 140,000 clones in the sample, roughly nine tenths were seen once. CDR1 is MNHNS, CDR2 SASEGT, per germline. V lost 1 base and J 2 bases, leaving 9 bases between the germline ends. The CDR3 is 14 amino acids. On this clone: What it binds is unknown.

The specimen was peripheral blood, collected on day 0 of AZD1222 vaccination. The TCR sequence derives from an adult in good health. V gene TRBV6-1 combines with J gene TRBJ2-7; D assignment may be TRBD1 or TRBD2 (6 bases each). The CDR3 nucleotides are TGTGCCAGCAGTGAAGTCCGGGGGCCCTACGAGCAGTACTTC. Encoded protein: CASSEVRGPYEQYF.